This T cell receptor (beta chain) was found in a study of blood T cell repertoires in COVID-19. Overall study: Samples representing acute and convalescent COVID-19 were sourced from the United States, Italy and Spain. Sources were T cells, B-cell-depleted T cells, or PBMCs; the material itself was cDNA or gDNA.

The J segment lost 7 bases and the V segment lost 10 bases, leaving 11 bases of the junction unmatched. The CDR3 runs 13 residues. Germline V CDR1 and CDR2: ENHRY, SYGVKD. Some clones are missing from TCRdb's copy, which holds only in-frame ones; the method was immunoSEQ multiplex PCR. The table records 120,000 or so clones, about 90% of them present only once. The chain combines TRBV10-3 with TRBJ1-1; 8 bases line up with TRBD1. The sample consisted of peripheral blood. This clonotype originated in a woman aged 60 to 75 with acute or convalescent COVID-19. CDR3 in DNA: TGTGCCACTACACCGGGACAGGCCCTTGAAGCTTTCTTT. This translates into CATTPGQALEAFF.